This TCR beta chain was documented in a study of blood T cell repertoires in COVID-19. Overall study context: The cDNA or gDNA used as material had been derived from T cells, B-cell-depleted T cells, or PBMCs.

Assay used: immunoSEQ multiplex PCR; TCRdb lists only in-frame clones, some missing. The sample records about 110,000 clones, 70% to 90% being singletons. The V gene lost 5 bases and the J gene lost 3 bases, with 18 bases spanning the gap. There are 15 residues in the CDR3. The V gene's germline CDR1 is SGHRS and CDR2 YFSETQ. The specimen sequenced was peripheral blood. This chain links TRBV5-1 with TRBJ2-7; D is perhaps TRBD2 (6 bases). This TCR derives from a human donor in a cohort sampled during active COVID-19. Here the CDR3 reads CASSQGASEIYEQYF. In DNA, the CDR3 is TGCGCCAGCAGTCAAGGGGCTAGCGAAATCTACGAGCAGTACTTC.